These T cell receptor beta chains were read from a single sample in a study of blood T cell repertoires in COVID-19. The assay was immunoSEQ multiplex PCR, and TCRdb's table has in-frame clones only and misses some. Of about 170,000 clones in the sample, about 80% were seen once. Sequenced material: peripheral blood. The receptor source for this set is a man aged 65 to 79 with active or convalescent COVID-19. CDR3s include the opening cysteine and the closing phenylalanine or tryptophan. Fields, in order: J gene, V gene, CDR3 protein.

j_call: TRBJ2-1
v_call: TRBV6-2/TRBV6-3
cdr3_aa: CASSYGGRTYNEQFF

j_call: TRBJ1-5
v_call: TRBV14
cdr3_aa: CASSQGGRGSNQPQHF

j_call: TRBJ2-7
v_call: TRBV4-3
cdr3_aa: CASSQDWRRGDEQYF

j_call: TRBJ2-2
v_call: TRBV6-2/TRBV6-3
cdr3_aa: CASSYQGTTGELFF

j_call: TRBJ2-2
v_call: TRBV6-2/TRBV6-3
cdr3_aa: CASSYAGGNTGELFF

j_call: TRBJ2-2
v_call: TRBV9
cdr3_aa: CASSVTSNTGELFF

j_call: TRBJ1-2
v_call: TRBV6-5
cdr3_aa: CASSRGNYGYTF

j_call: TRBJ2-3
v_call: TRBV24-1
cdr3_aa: CATSDATGTTDTQYF

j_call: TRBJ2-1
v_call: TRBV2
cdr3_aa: CASSAASGVPNEQFF

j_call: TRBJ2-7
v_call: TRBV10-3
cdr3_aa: CAISSLPREQYF

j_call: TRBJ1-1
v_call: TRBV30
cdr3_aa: CACYPGGTEAFF

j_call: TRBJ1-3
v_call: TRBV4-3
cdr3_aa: CASSTGTSGGNTIYF

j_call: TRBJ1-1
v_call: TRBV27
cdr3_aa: CASSKTGGFNTEAFF

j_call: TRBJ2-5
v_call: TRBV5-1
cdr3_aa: CASSLAGGREETQYF

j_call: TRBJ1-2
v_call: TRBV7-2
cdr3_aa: CASSLTTSYGYTF

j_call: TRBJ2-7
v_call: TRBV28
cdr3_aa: CASSTLPLGPYEQYF

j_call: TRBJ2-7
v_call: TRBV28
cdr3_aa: CASSRAGSYEQYF

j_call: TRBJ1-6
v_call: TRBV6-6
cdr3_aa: CASSGTGANSPLHF

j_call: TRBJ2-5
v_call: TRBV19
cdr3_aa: CASSIGGHGGTQYF

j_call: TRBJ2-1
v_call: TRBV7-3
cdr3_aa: CASSLMTSGNYNEQFF

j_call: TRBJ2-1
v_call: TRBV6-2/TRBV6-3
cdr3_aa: CASNPGGARKNEQFF

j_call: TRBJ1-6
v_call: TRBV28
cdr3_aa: CASSRPWDRANSPLHF

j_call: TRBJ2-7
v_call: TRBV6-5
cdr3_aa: CASSYSSAYSYEQYF

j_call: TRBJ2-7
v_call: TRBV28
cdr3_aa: CASSLQGNGRRGEQYF

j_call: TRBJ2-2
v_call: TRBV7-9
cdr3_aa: CASSRGRSAGELFF

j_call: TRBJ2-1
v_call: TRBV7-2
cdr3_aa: CASSSRRTGSSYNEQFF

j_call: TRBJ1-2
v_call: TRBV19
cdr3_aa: CASKGSRALYNYGYTF

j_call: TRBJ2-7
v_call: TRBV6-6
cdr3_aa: CASSTGPKAGEDEQYF

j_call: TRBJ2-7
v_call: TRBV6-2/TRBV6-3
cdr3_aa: CASSTGRGISYEQYF

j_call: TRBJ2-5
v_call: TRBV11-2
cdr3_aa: CASSLDNRVNGETQYF

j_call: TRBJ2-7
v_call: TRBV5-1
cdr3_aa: CASSSSANSYEQYF

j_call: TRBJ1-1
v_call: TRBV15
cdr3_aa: CATSRDGSTEAFF